This entry lists 5 T cell receptor beta chains sequenced from one sample in a study of T cell responses to AZD1222 COVID-19 vaccine. TCRdb's copy holds only in-frame clones and misses some; the assay was immunoSEQ multiplex PCR. The data show about 100,000 clones, around 87% seen once. The material was peripheral blood, obtained on day 0 of AZD1222 vaccination. The receptor set was obtained from an adult in good health.

The chain is built from TRBV28 and TRBJ2-1; 12 nucleotides align to TRBD2. The CDR3 sequence is 15 residues long. Germline CDR1 and CDR2: MDHEN and SYDVKM. V lost 6 bases, J lost 8 bases, and 8 bases stayed unmatched. CDR3 sequence (DNA): TGTGCCAGCAGGCGACCTAGCGGGGGGGCCCATGAGCAGTTCTTC. Its translation is CASRRPSGGAHEQFF.

The genes are TRBV4-1 and TRBJ1-1, with TRBD1 identical over 8 bases. Germline assignment: CDR1 MGHRA and CDR2 YSYEKL. V lost 0 bases to trimming and J lost 0 bases; unmatched junction nucleotides: 9. The length of the CDR3 is 18 residues. The CDR3 coding sequence is TGCGCCAGCAGCCAAGACGGTTTCCCGGGACAGGTGAACACTGAAGCTTTCTTT. Its translation is CASSQDGFPGQVNTEAFF.

This chain connects TRBV20-1 to TRBJ1-1; D ambiguous. The CDR3 spans 13 residues. In germline, CDR1 is DFQATT, CDR2 SNEGSKA (reference sequence). V gave up 3 bases and J gave up 0 bases, with 8 bases separating them. This CDR3 is CSASKGVNTEAFF. As DNA, the CDR3 is TGCAGTGCTAGTAAGGGAGTGAACACTGAAGCTTTCTTT.

The chain combines TRBV28 with TRBJ1-2, with D perhaps TRBD1 (6 bases). The CDR3 has 13 residues. The V gene's germline CDR1 is MDHEN and CDR2 SYDVKM. The germline V and J ends were trimmed by 4 bases and 7 bases, with 13 bases remaining between them. This CDR3 is CASSSWTVSGYTF. The CDR3 DNA sequence: TGTGCCAGCAGTTCTTGGACAGTTAGTGGCTACACCTTC.

This clone was seen just once. CDR3 sequence reads: CASSLGADVGGYTF. The CDR3 DNA is TGCGCCAGCAGCTTGGGGGCGGACGTCGGTGGCTACACCTTC. V and J are TRBV5-1 and TRBJ1-2; D is unclear. Germline V CDR1 and CDR2: SGHRS, YFSETQ. The CDR3 is 14 amino acids. Trimming stripped 0 bases from V and 7 bases from J, with 13 bases between.